One and the same sample provided the 3 T cell receptor beta chains below, sequenced in a study of Graves' ophthalmopathy and Graves' hyperthyroidism. For repertoire sequencing, the TCR beta CDR3 regions were amplified from RNA transcripts. Second-round multiplex PCR came after a first-round RT-PCR that employed HTBI primers. TCRdb recomputed calls from the multiplex PCR reads with MiXCR, one row per CDR3 protein. The sample records 650,000 to 800,000 distinct CDR3 sequences, approximately 39% being singletons. Sample: peripheral blood. These receptors were obtained from an adult man with Graves' ophthalmopathy.

The chain has TRBV11-3 and TRBJ2-5; 9 bases align to TRBD1. The J call is uncertain, as TRBJ2-1 better fits the DNA end. The germline CDR1 and CDR2 sequences are SGHNT and YENEEA. This CDR3 spans 15 amino acids. CDR3 nucleotides: TGTGCCAGCAGGGACCGGGACAGGGTTTCGGGTGAGCAGTTCTTC. Translating it yields CASRDRDRVSGEQFF.

This clonotype was recorded many times. This sequence joins TRBV24-1 and TRBJ1-2; D not resolved. The germline CDR1 and CDR2 sequences are KGHDR and SFDVKD. This CDR3 region has 13 residues. V gave up 6 bases and J gave up 4 bases, with 11 bases separating them. The DNA for the CDR3 is TGTGCCACCAGTCCAGAGTTTATCTATGGCTACACCTTC. Translated: CATSPEFIYGYTF.

This chain uses TRBV5-1 with TRBJ1-4; no definite D call. Germline V CDR1 and CDR2: SGHRS, YFSETQ. This CDR3 comprises 17 residues. Trimming stripped 5 bases from V and 1 base from J, with 18 bases between. This chain's CDR3 is CASSLLTGLRTNEKLFF. The CDR3 nucleotides are TGCGCCAGCAGTCTTCTGACGGGCTTGAGAACTAATGAAAAACTGTTTTTT.